This entry concerns a single T cell receptor beta chain. Its antigen is still unknown. No base quality information exists; no much larger clone differs at one position. The sample originates from a study of blood T cell repertoires in COVID-19 (dated by TCRdb to 2020 to 2021). Regarding the research as a whole: Collaborator samples came from the United States, Italy and Spain and covered acute and convalescent phases of COVID-19. The prospective study material was composed of cDNA or gDNA derived from T cells, B-cell-depleted T cells, or PBMCs. The dataset comprised deeply sampled blood TCRbeta repertoires from subjects exposed to, actively infected with, or recovered from COVID-19. The repertoires were released in a freely available public database meant as a resource for research on the immune response to SARS-CoV-2. Samples came from the ongoing ImmuneRACE study (first 160 participants) plus 1,254 subjects from 6 global collaborators. The sample metadata nearly always contained a de-identified subject ID, COVID-19 status, age in years and sex. Where available, HLA class I and class II types were obtained from metadata supplied by the sample provider rather than from assay-based typing. Broad study findings and their caveats: How much clinical and demographic metadata was included differed by source and by participant, and the metadata was provided uncurated.

The CDR3 goes from the cysteine to the phenylalanine over 15 residues. This entry keeps only the CDR3 DNA: 45 bases, framed from base 1. V is shortened by 2 bases, J by 3 bases, and the region joining them spans 11 bases. CDR1 and CDR2 are drawn from the germline V gene (reference sequence): PRHDT, FYEKMQ. TCRbeta CDR3 regions were amplified from genomic DNA by means of the immunoSEQ Assay, a bias-controlled multiplex PCR. The original pipeline was this. Nucleated cell counts per sample were estimated from amplification of reference gene primers within the assay. To quantify the absolute abundance of each unique TCRbeta CDR3 rearrangement, sequence reads were collapsed and filtered. For each sample, productive Simpson clonality was calculated by taking the square root of Simpson's diversity index across productive rearrangements. TCRdb obtained this table from immuneACCESS and retained in-frame rearrangements with V and J assigned. These tables miss some clones; where compared with another copy, unresolved V genes account for less than half of the shortfall, and the remainder is unexplained. Clone size and the V and J calls come from that table; the DNA yielded D and trimming. The table for this sample lists some 160,000 clones; 79% of them were counted only once. About 8.6% of the sample is held by the ten biggest clonotypes.

Each collaborating institution followed its own protocols to collect whole blood in K2EDTA tubes. Collaborator samples were shipped for TCRbeta analysis as frozen whole blood, isolated PBMCs, or DNA extracted from either sample type. Sequenced input: peripheral blood. This TCR was sampled from a man aged 50 to 59 with active or convalescent COVID-19. Rearrangement joined TRBV13 to TRBJ1-3; the D gene cannot be named for sure. The DNA sequence reads TGTGCCAGCAGCTTAAGAGGGTTTGGTGGAAACACCATATATTTT. Its protein product is CASSLRGFGGNTIYF.